This TCR beta chain was captured by sequencing in a study of T-cell memory formation after mild COVID-19. Study-wide results and caveats: Pre-infection memory held some responding clones, suggesting pre-existing cross-reactive T cells responded. Contracting clones localized mainly to CM and EM when CD4+ and mainly to EMRA when CD8+.

TCRdb called the 5' RACE reads again in MiXCR, with one record for every CDR3 protein. The repertoire consists of 470,000 or so distinct CDR3 sequences, with roughly 20% occurring once and the leading ten covering around 8.4%. This CDR3 comprises 12 residues. Germline CDR1 MNHNS, CDR2 SASEGT. The V end lost 5 bases, the J end lost 0 bases, and 4 bases lay between the germline ends. The table lists this clonotype with a few counts. The target antigen is unknown. This TCR was recovered from an adult woman who had mild COVID-19 (a few samples of this study predate the infection). Cell type and time point are not known. The chain is built from TRBV6-1 and TRBJ2-5; D unclear. The sequencing sample was made of PBMCs or a T cell subset sorted from them (not recorded which). As DNA, the CDR3 is TGTGCCAGCAGTATGTACCAAGAGACCCAGTACTTC. It is translated as CASSMYQETQYF.